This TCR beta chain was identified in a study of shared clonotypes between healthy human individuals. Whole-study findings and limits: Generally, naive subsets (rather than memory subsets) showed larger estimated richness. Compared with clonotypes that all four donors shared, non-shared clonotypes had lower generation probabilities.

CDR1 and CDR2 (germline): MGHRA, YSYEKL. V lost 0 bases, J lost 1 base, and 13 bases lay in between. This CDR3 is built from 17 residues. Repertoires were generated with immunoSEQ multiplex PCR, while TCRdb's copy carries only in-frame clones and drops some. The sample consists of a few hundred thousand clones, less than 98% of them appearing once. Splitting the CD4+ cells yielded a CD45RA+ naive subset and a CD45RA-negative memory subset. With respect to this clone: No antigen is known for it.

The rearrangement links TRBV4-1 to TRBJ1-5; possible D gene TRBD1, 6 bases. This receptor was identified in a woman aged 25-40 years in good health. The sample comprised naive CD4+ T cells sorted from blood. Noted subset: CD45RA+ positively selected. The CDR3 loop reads CASSQERWGGSNQPQHF. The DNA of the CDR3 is TGCGCCAGCAGCCAAGAACGGTGGGGGGGCAGCAATCAGCCCCAGCATTTT.